Listed below are T cell receptor beta chains from one sample, sequenced in a study of T cell responses to AZD1222 COVID-19 vaccine. Here immunoSEQ multiplex PCR was the method, and the copy in TCRdb shows in-frame clones only, minus some. The data show 100,000 to 150,000 clones, over 70% seen once. Here the sequenced sample was peripheral blood, taken on day 0 of AZD1222 vaccination. These receptors came from an adult in good health. Both conserved end residues are part of each CDR3. Each record gives: clone size, CDR3 length, D gene, J gene, V gene, CDR3 DNA, CDR3 protein. The D gene is left open where the match is weak. A clone size is listed for some rows: how often the clone was seen (once, few, many), or a class if it is expanded.

>NA|12|NA|TRBJ1-2|TRBV10-3
TGTGCCACCGCTGTGGCAGGTGGCGGCTACACCTTC
CATAVAGGGYTF
>NA|12|NA|TRBJ2-7|TRBV2
TGTGCCAGCAGTGAAGCCGTCCACGAGCAGTACTTC
CASSEAVHEQYF
>NA|14|TRBD1|TRBJ1-3|TRBV28
TGTGCCAGCAGGCCGGGACAGACTGGAAACACCATATATTTT
CASRPGQTGNTIYF
>NA|16|NA|TRBJ2-3|TRBV5-1
TGCGCCAGCAGCTTGTCGGTCTCCCCCGCGGCAGATACGCAGTATTTT
CASSLSVSPAADTQYF
>few|13|NA|TRBJ2-2|TRBV7-9
TGTGCCAGCAGCTTAGCGGAGGGCGGGGAGCTGTTTTTT
CASSLAEGGELFF
>NA|15|NA|TRBJ1-1|TRBV29-1
TGCAGCGTGGCGGCGGGGTGGGGGATGAACACTGAAGCTTTCTTT
CSVAAGWGMNTEAFF
>few|15|TRBD1|TRBJ1-4|TRBV28
TGTGCCAGCAGTAAGACAGGGCCAACTAATGAAAAACTGTTTTTT
CASSKTGPTNEKLFF
>NA|11|NA|TRBJ1-1|TRBV30
TGTGCCTGGAATCGGGCCAGTGAAGCTTTCTTT
CAWNRASEAFF
>NA|15|TRBD1|TRBJ2-5|TRBV7-9
TGTGCCAGCAGCCCGACAGGGGGGGTAGTAGAGACCCAGTACTTC
CASSPTGGVVETQYF
>NA|15|NA|TRBJ1-4|TRBV15
TGTGCCACCAGCAGAGATCTATTACAGGAGGAAAAACTGTTTTTT
CATSRDLLQEEKLFF
>NA|15|TRBD1|TRBJ2-5|TRBV7-9
TGTGCCAGCAGCTGGGAGACAGGGTGGAAAGAGACCCAGTACTTC
CASSWETGWKETQYF
>NA|15|NA|TRBJ1-2|TRBV30
TGTGCCTGGAGTGTGGGTAGTTGGTCTAACTATGGCTACACCTTC
CAWSVGSWSNYGYTF
>NA|16|NA|TRBJ1-2|TRBV5-5
TGTGCCAGCAGCTTGGCCGCAGGAATGGTTAACTATGGCTACACCTTC
CASSLAAGMVNYGYTF
>once|14|NA|TRBJ2-1|TRBV24-1
TGTGCCACCAGTGACACGAGGGCCAGCCATGAGCAGTTCTTC
CATSDTRASHEQFF
>NA|15|TRBD1|TRBJ2-1|TRBV30
TGTGCCTGGAGTGGACAGGGGGGACCCTACAATGAGCAGTTCTTC
CAWSGQGGPYNEQFF
>NA|15|TRBD1|TRBJ1-1|TRBV5-1
TGCGCCAGCAGCTTGGGGACAGGGCGTGCGACTGAAGCTTTCTTT
CASSLGTGRATEAFF
>NA|14|TRBD1|TRBJ1-6|TRBV5-4
TGTGCCAGCAGCCGGGACAGCTATAATTCACCCCTCCACTTT
CASSRDSYNSPLHF
>NA|16|NA|TRBJ1-2|TRBV4-2
TGTGCCAGCAGCCAAGGTCCCGAGGGCATTAACTATGGCTACACCTTC
CASSQGPEGINYGYTF
>NA|15|NA|TRBJ1-5|TRBV19
TGTGCCAGTATAAAGGGCAGGGAAGGAAATCAGCCCCAGCATTTT
CASIKGREGNQPQHF
>NA|13|NA|TRBJ2-2|TRBV6-5
TGTGCCAGCAGTTACCCGGTTACCGGGGAGCTGTTTTTT
CASSYPVTGELFF
>NA|12|NA|TRBJ2-7|TRBV28
TGTGCCACGCAGGGGAAAGGCTACGAGCAGTACTTC
CATQGKGYEQYF
>NA|16|NA|TRBJ1-3|TRBV5-1
TGCGCCAGCAGCCCATATAATATTCACTCTGGAAACACCATATATTTT
CASSPYNIHSGNTIYF
>once|14|NA|TRBJ1-2|TRBV19
TGTGCCAGTAGTATAGGAAGGGGGGCGATGGGCTACACCTTC
CASSIGRGAMGYTF
>NA|17|NA|TRBJ1-3|TRBV11-2
TGTGCCAGCAGCTTAGTGCAGGGGCGACCAAATGGAAACACCATATATTTT
CASSLVQGRPNGNTIYF
>NA|14|TRBD1|TRBJ1-1|TRBV19
TGTGCCAGTGGCCACAGGGGGCGAAACACTGAAGCTTTCTTT
CASGHRGRNTEAFF
>NA|12|TRBD1|TRBJ1-2|TRBV2
TGTGCCACCGGGGGGGGGACAGTTGGCTACACCTTC
CATGGGTVGYTF
>NA|15|TRBD1|TRBJ2-2|TRBV5-1
TGCGCCAGCAGCTCGGGACAGGGGGCGGCCGGGGAGCTGTTTTTT
CASSSGQGAAGELFF
>NA|16|NA|TRBJ2-5|TRBV6-6
TGTGCCAGCAGTTACCCTCCCACAGGGAACCAAGAGACCCAGTACTTC
CASSYPPTGNQETQYF
>NA|15|TRBD2|TRBJ2-3|TRBV7-9
TGTGCCAGCAGCCCTAGCGGGAGGGCCGGAGATACGCAGTATTTT
CASSPSGRAGDTQYF
>many|15|NA|TRBJ1-4|TRBV19
TGTGCCAGTAGTCCTTGGACAGCCCACGGGGAAAAACTGTTTTTT
CASSPWTAHGEKLFF
>NA|17|TRBD1|TRBJ1-5|TRBV30
TGTGCCTGGAGTCGTCCTCTGGGGACAGGGGGCGATCAGCCCCAGCATTTT
CAWSRPLGTGGDQPQHF
>NA|15|NA|TRBJ2-4|TRBV28
TGTGCCAGCAGGCCAACAGGGAGAGCCAAAAACATTCAGTACTTC
CASRPTGRAKNIQYF
>NA|13|NA|TRBJ1-2|TRBV5-5
TGTGCCAGCAGCTTGGCCGGGGGGCGAGGCTACACCTTC
CASSLAGGRGYTF
>NA|18|TRBD1|TRBJ1-2|TRBV25-1
TGTGCCAGCAGTACCCGTGGCGGGGCCGGGACAGGGCCCTATGGCTACACCTTC
CASSTRGGAGTGPYGYTF
>NA|12|NA|TRBJ2-1|TRBV11-2
TGTGCCAGCAGCACTAACAACAATGAGCAGTTCTTC
CASSTNNNEQFF
>NA|14|TRBD1|TRBJ2-7|TRBV6-5
TGTGCCAGCAGTTACGGACAGGGGGCCAACGAGCAGTACTTC
CASSYGQGANEQYF
>NA|15|NA|TRBJ1-5|TRBV9
TGTGCCAGCAGCGTAGGGGGGGCCGGGGGTCAGCCCCAGCATTTT
CASSVGGAGGQPQHF
>NA|15|TRBD1|TRBJ1-4|TRBV6-2/TRBV6-3
TGTGCCAGCAGTTTCGACAGGGCATCTAATGAAAAACTGTTTTTT
CASSFDRASNEKLFF
>few|15|NA|TRBJ1-5|TRBV13
TGTGCCAGCAGCTTAGGGTCGGAGGTTAATCAGCCCCAGCATTTT
CASSLGSEVNQPQHF
>NA|12|NA|TRBJ1-2|TRBV12-1
TGTGCCAGCAGCTTTCCCGTTGTAGGCTACACCTTC
CASSFPVVGYTF
>NA|15|NA|TRBJ1-2|TRBV4-1
TGCGCCAGCAGCCAAGATCGAGACCCTCCTTATGGCTACACCTTC
CASSQDRDPPYGYTF
>once|13|NA|TRBJ1-2|TRBV19
TGTGCCAGTAGTATGGACGTCGAAACTGGCTACACCTTC
CASSMDVETGYTF
>NA|16|NA|TRBJ1-4|TRBV19
TGTGCCAGTAGTAATGCCCGGATTGCAACTAATGAAAAACTGTTTTTT
CASSNARIATNEKLFF
>few|14|NA|TRBJ1-4|TRBV5-1
TGCGCCAGCAGCTTCAGCAGAGGAGGTGAAAAACTGTTTTTT
CASSFSRGGEKLFF
>NA|12|NA|TRBJ2-7|TRBV27
TGTGCCAGCAGTTCAAGCTCCTACGAGCAGTACTTC
CASSSSSYEQYF
>NA|13|NA|TRBJ2-1|TRBV11-2
TGTGCCAGCAGCTCCAAAGGGTGGATTGAGCAGTTCTTC
CASSSKGWIEQFF
>NA|15|TRBD1|TRBJ2-7|TRBV7-2
TGTGCCAGCAGCGCCTCAGCCGGGACAGGCGTTGAGCAGTACTTC
CASSASAGTGVEQYF
>NA|12|NA|TRBJ1-5|TRBV19
TGTGCCAGTAGTATAGCCAGGCAGTCCCAGCATTTT
CASSIARQSQHF
>NA|15|NA|TRBJ1-2|TRBV19
TGTGCCAGTAGTTTCACAGCACCCCCTAACTATGGCTACACCTTC
CASSFTAPPNYGYTF
>NA|12|NA|TRBJ1-3|TRBV7-2
TGTGCCAGCAGCTTACGACGGAACACCATATATTTT
CASSLRRNTIYF
>NA|18|NA|TRBJ1-5|TRBV27
TGTGCCAGCAGTTTATACCCTTTGAGGGGCGCGAGCAATCAGCCCCAGCATTTT
CASSLYPLRGASNQPQHF
>NA|19|TRBD2|TRBJ2-7|TRBV7-2
TGTGCCAGCAGCTTAGTCTCCGGGACTAGCGGGGGGGAGGCCTACGAGCAGTACTTC
CASSLVSGTSGGEAYEQYF
>once|14|NA|TRBJ2-1|TRBV4-2
TGTGCCAGCAGCCAAGAGGGTGCCTACAATGAGCAGTTCTTC
CASSQEGAYNEQFF
>few|13|TRBD1|TRBJ2-2|TRBV5-4
TGTGCCAGACAGGGGATGGACACCGGGGAGCTGTTTTTT
CARQGMDTGELFF
>few|14|TRBD1|TRBJ1-5|TRBV27
TGTGCCAGCAGTCGCCAACAGGGACAGTGGCCCCAGCATTTT
CASSRQQGQWPQHF
>NA|15|TRBD1|TRBJ1-5|TRBV7-2
TGTGCCAGCAGCGGATCGGGACAGTTCAATCAGCCCCAGCATTTT
CASSGSGQFNQPQHF
>NA|12|NA|TRBJ1-1|TRBV12-3/TRBV12-4
TGTGCCAGCAGCACTCGGGCCCGAGGGGCTTTCTTT
CASSTRARGAFF
>NA|14|NA|TRBJ1-3|TRBV6-2/TRBV6-3
TGTGCCAGCAGTTATTCGGGCGCTGGAAACACCATATATTTT
CASSYSGAGNTIYF
>NA|13|NA|TRBJ1-5|TRBV19
TGTGCCAGTAGTATAGATCGTGATCAGCCCCAGCATTTT
CASSIDRDQPQHF
>once|13|TRBD1|TRBJ1-4|TRBV6-5
TGTGCCTGCCAGGGGGCGGCTGGAGAAAAACTGTTTTTT
CACQGAAGEKLFF